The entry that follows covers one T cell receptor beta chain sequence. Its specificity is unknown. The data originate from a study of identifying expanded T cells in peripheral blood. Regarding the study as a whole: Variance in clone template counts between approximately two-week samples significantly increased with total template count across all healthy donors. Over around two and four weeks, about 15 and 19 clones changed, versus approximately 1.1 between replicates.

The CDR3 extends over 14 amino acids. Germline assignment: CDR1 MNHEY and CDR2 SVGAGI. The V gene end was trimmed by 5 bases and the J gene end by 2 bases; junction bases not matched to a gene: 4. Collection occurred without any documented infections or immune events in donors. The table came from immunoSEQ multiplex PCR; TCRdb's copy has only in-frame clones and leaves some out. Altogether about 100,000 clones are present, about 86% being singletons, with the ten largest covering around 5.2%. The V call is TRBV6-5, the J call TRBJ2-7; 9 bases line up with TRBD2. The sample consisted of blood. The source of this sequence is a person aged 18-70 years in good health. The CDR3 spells CASSKTSGPYEQYF. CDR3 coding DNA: TGTGCCAGCAGTAAGACTAGCGGACCCTACGAGCAGTACTTC.